This T cell receptor beta chain was identified in a study of blood T cells in healthy people across ages (dated by TCRdb to the mid-2010s). Background on the whole study: Template switching captured roughly one uniquely barcoded TCR beta cDNA molecule per two T cells in model experiments. Using deep sequencing normalized with unique cDNA molecular identifiers, the study measured how TCR beta repertoire diversity changes with age. To avoid experimental bias, donors of different ages were spread randomly across the sequencing lanes. The donors were split into four age groups: young (average 16 years), middle-aged (39), aged (roughly 65) and long-lived (roughly 77). Two additional independent replicas of 1 million unique cDNA reads from the same blood draw were analyzed for two donors (one aged 18 to 29 and one aged 80 or older).

The library was produced with 5' RACE. For sequencing, an Illumina HiSeq 2500 was employed. A second roughly 6 to 11 cycle PCR used a sample-barcoded 5' primer and a J-beta primer mix. A unique molecular identifier was introduced onto each TCR beta cDNA molecule by a template-switch 5' adaptor carrying 12 random nucleotides. At least 3 million CDR3-containing paired-end reads were obtained from each sample. First-strand cDNA synthesis was performed from all RNA using the Mint cDNA synthesis kit, with priming by a TRBC-specific oligonucleotide. All cDNA was treated with uracil-DNA glycosylase and then went through a first 18-cycle PCR with the universal primers M1SS and BC2_uni_R. Per the original workflow: Normalization of each sample was performed by random selection of 1 million high-quality reads, each carrying a distinct molecular identifier. Reads sharing molecular identifiers were discarded rather than binned into consensus sequences. MiTCR, with a Q25 quality threshold and the strictest error-elimination algorithm, was used for CDR3 identification, clonotype clustering and error correction. A nonparametric unseen species model with Euler transformation was used to estimate lower-bound total TCR beta diversity. Through fastp at Q25 and MiXCR, TCRdb rebuilt clones from the public reads, retaining in-frame beta chains. Each record represents a unique CDR3 protein, reported with the most common genes and DNA among its rows. V and J calls and clone size were set by TCRdb, not the authors. The table for this sample lists hundreds of thousands of distinct CDR3 sequences; 53% of them were counted only once. The top ten clonotypes cover under 50% of the sample.

With regard to this clonotype: Its antigen is currently not known. No qualities accompany the bases; no much larger clone lies one base away.

Systemically healthy Caucasian individuals from Russia, some 40 in total and aged roughly 6 to 100 years, were included as donors. Each donor gave approximately 9.3 milliliters of peripheral blood, collected into EDTA-treated Vacutainer tubes. Ficoll-Paque density-gradient centrifugation was used to isolate PBMCs, with at least 6.5 million per sample. Trizol reagent was used to extract total RNA from the PBMCs, yielding at least 5 micrograms per sample. The percentages of naive CD45RAhigh/CD27high T cells were determined by flow cytometry on a PBMC aliquot from every donor. Summary of the overall study and its limitations: Because the CMV infection status of the donors was unknown, age-related changes in expanded clonotypes may potentially have been confounded. As age increased, observed TCR beta diversity per million T cells dropped in a roughly linear way, and a significant reduction was already evident by age roughly 40. There was a strong correlation between observed TCR beta diversity and the percentage of naive T cells measured by flow cytometry. Since profiling was done on bulk unsorted PBMCs, naive and antigen-experienced compartments could not be conclusively compared. Compared with the aged group, more naive CD4+ T cells, fewer expanded clones and increased TCR diversity were shown by the long-lived group, suggesting age selection. Estimates of total diversity from one million sequenced T cells were regarded as lower bounds and underestimates.

Its CDR3 holds 14 amino acids, cysteine through phenylalanine. The sequence is cut down to CDR3 DNA, 42 bases in frame from base 1. CDR1 is given as MNHEY and CDR2 as SVGAGI, both from the germline V gene. The germline ends are 8 bases apart after V is trimmed by 2 bases and J by 4 bases. Sequenced material: blood. The sequence derives from a man older than 75 in good health. The rearranged chain carries TRBV6-5 and TRBJ1-4, with the D gene uncertain. The sequence in DNA is TGTGCCAGCAGTTACAGTACATTTAATGAAAAACTGTTTTTT. It codes for CASSYSTFNEKLFF.